This paragraph covers one T cell receptor beta chain sequence. The antigen it recognizes is unknown. Base qualities are not provided; no much larger clone lies one nucleotide away. The time point label corresponds to: baseline before oral tofacitinib. Peripheral blood and lesional scalp punch biopsies were obtained from patients with alopecia areata. PBMCs were isolated by density centrifugation and stained for CD3, CD4 and CD8, and CD4+ and CD8+ T cells were sorted on a FACSAria. These data belong to a study of CD8+ T cells in alopecia areata (dated by TCRdb to between 2017 and 2018). For the study in its entirety: The treated patients, all with moderate-to-severe alopecia areata, were enrolled in an open-label pilot trial of oral tofacitinib given at 5 to 10 mg twice daily. Patients stayed on tofacitinib for 6 to 18 months and then had 6 months of follow-up off drug so that delayed response and recurrence could be assessed. To study T cell clonal expansion in alopecia areata, the researchers applied high-throughput TCRbeta sequencing to both the C3H/HeJ mouse model and human patients. On the human side, TCRbeta sequencing was run on scalp tissue and on sorted CD4+ and CD8+ peripheral blood T cells from healthy controls and from alopecia areata patients with either patchy or totalis/universalis disease. Biopsies were taken from tofacitinib-treated patients at baseline and at 4 and 24 weeks of treatment, and a later scalp biopsy was taken in several of the tofacitinib-treated patients. Clonality in the scalp was compared among normal scalp (n=4), patchy alopecia areata scalp (n=8), and alopecia totalis/universalis scalp (n=8). RNA was extracted with the PAXgene miRNA kit for fixed scalp, the miRNeasy kit for PBMCs, and the RNeasy kit for mouse skin. Amplification of TCRbeta CDR3 regions was done by immunoSEQ multiplex PCR using 35 Vbeta forward primers and 13 Jbeta reverse primers.

The investigation overall reported the following: Shared TCR sequences between patients were less evident than in mice, which may be partly attributable to HLA diversity in the patient population. Unlike mouse skin, which is dominated by gammadelta T cells, normal human skin has resident alphabeta T cells that are also sequenced, and this complicates analysis of the scalp TCR repertoire. Lesional scalp, especially in alopecia totalis/universalis, showed higher clonality and more expanded CD8+ clones than normal scalp, suggesting antigenic drive.

Library preparation used the immunoSEQ multiplex PCR assay. RNA was extracted from all samples and reverse transcribed into cDNA, which served as template for TCR sequencing. First-strand cDNA was synthesized with SuperScript III using a 2:1 mix of oligo-dT and random hexamers. A synthetic immune receptor repertoire was used to gauge amplification bias, and whatever bias remained was removed computationally. The authors' pipeline ran thus. After raw reads were preprocessed to remove errors, the CDR3 was defined following IMGT conventions as running from the conserved cysteine to phenylalanine. Clonality was computed as 1 minus the Shannon entropy, with the entropy normalized by log2 of the number of productive unique TCRs. Scalp TCRbeta sequences were cross-referenced with sorted blood CD4 and CD8 repertoires so that the CD4 or CD8 identity of scalp clones could be inferred. Held by TCRdb, this immuneACCESS table contains in-frame sequences only and omits some clones. Under half of the omission traces to an unresolved V gene where checked; the cause of the rest is unknown. V and J calls and clone size are as listed in that table; D and trimming were resolved from the DNA. Present in this sample are 150,000 to 200,000 clones, 50% to 60% of which were seen just once. The ten largest clones capture roughly 14% of the sample.

V drops 1 base and J drops 3 bases, leaving 10 bases in between. Measured from the cysteine to the phenylalanine, the CDR3 is 14 residues long. Left in the record is the CDR3 DNA by itself, 42 bases read in frame from the first base. The germline V gene sets CDR1 to SGHNT and CDR2 to YENEEA. The sample was CD4+ T cells sorted from blood, taken at week 0. This chain is built from TRBV11-3 and TRBJ2-7; the D gene assignment is ambiguous. This sequence was found in a human donor with alopecia areata. The CDR3 in this case is CASSLVGTGYEQYF. Here is the DNA: TGTGCCAGCAGCTTAGTGGGCACTGGCTACGAGCAGTACTTC.